Here is one T cell receptor (beta chain) with its context. The data derive from a study of blood T cell repertoires in COVID-19. About the research overall: Spain, Italy and the United States supplied samples that represented acute and convalescent COVID-19. PBMCs, B-cell-depleted T cells, or T cells were the source of the cDNA or gDNA that made up the material.

Original analysis: Reference gene primer amplification gave nucleated cell count estimates. Some clones are missing from TCRdb's copy, which holds only in-frame ones; the method was immunoSEQ multiplex PCR. V and J calls and clone size are as listed in that table; D and trimming were resolved from the DNA. The table has around 320,000 clones, about 91% seen once. CDR1 and CDR2 from the germline V gene are MNHNY and SVGAGI (reference sequence). V dropped 2 bases and J dropped 6 bases, with 11 bases sitting between them. This CDR3 is 14 amino acids long. Sequenced material: peripheral blood. The chain uses TRBV6-6 and TRBJ2-1; weak D call: TRBD2 (5 bases). The clonotype comes from a woman in her 30s who had recovered from COVID-19. The DNA of the CDR3 is TGTGCCAGCAGTTACAATGCGGGCCTCAATGAGCAGTTCTTC. It is translated as CASSYNAGLNEQFF.